Included here is one T cell receptor beta chain sequence, with context. The antigen remains undetermined. This entry comes from a study of PD-1 blockade in classical Hodgkin lymphoma. Study-wide points: A reduction in baseline TCR diversity was reportedly seen in newly diagnosed patients relative to healthy donors. Partial responders and progressors had significantly lower baseline TCR diversity.

This sample's time point: cycle 4 day 1 (C4D1), after 6 weeks of nivolumab. Relapse after autologous stem cell transplantation occurred in every patient, and brentuximab vedotin exposure varied. Best response was recorded as complete response, partial response or progressive disease. In germline, CDR1 is LGHNA, CDR2 YSLEER. V was pared by 0 bases and J by 2 bases, with 9 bases between. This CDR3 spans 15 amino acids. Method: immunoSEQ multiplex PCR; TCRdb's copy keeps in-frame clones and lacks some. The sample yields about 32,000 clones, approximately 85% seen once. The sequence was collected from a human donor with classical Hodgkin lymphoma. The sequencing used peripheral blood mononuclear cells (PBMCs), collected before the fourth cycle of nivolumab. The chain employs TRBV4-3 and TRBJ2-3; D ambiguous. The chain's CDR3 is CASSQDRSHTDTQYF. The DNA for the CDR3 is TGCGCCAGCAGCCAAGATAGGAGCCACACAGATACGCAGTATTTT.